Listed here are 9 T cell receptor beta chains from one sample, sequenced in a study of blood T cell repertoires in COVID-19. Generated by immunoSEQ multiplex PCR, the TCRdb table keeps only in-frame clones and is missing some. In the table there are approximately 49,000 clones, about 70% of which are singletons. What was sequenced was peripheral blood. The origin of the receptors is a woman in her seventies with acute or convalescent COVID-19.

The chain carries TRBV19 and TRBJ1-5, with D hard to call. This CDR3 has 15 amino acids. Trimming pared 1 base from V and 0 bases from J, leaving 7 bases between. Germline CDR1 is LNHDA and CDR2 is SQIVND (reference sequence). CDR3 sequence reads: CASSIVGYSNQPQHF. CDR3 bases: TGTGCCAGTAGTATAGTCGGTTATAGCAATCAGCCCCAGCATTTT.

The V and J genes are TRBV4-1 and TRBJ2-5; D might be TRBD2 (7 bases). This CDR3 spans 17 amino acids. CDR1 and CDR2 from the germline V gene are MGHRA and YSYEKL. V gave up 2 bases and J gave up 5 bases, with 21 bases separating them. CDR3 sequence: CASSQRSLGGAWETQYF. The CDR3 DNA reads TGCGCCAGCAGCCAAAGATCGTTGGGGGGGGCCTGGGAGACCCAGTACTTC.

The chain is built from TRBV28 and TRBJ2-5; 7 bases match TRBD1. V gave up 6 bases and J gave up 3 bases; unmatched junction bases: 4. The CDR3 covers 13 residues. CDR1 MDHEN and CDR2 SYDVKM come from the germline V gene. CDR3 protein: CASRRQGKETQYF. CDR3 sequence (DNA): TGTGCCAGCAGACGACAGGGTAAAGAGACCCAGTACTTC. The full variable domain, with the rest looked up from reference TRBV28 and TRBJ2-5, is DVKVTQSSRYLVKRTGEKVFLECVQDMDHENMFWYRQDPGLGLRLIYFSYDVKMKEKGDIPEGYSVSREKKERFSLILESASTNQTSMYLCASRRQGKETQYFGPGTRLLVL.

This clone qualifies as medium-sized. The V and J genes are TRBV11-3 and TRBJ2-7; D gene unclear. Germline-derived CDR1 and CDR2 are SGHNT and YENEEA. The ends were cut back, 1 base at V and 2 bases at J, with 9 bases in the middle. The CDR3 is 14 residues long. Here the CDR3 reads CASSLGRGTYEQYF. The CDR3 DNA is TGTGCCAGCAGCTTAGGTAGAGGTACCTACGAGCAGTACTTC.

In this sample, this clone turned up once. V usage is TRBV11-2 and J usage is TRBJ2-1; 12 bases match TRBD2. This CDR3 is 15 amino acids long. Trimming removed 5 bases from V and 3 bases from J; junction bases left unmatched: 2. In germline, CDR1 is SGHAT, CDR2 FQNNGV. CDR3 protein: CASSQTSGSYNEQFF. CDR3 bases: TGTGCCAGCAGCCAGACTAGCGGGAGCTACAATGAGCAGTTCTTC.

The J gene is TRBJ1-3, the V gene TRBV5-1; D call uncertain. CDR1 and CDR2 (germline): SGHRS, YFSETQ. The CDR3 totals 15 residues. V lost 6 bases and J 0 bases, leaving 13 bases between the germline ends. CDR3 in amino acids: CASTLGRSSGNTIYF. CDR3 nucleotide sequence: TGCGCCAGCACCCTAGGCCGGAGCTCTGGAAACACCATATATTTT.

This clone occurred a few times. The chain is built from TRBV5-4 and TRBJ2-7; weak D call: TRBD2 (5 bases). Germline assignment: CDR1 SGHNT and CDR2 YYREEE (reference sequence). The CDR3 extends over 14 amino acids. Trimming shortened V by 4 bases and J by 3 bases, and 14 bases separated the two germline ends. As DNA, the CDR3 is TGTGCCAGCAGCGACGCTAGCCGATACTACGAGCAGTACTTC. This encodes CASSDASRYYEQYF.

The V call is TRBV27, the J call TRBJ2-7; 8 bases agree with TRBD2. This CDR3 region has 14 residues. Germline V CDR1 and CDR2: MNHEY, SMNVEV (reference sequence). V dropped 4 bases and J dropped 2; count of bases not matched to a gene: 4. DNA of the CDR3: TGTGCCAGCAGTTCACTAGCGGCAACCTACGAGCAGTACTTC. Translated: CASSSLAATYEQYF.

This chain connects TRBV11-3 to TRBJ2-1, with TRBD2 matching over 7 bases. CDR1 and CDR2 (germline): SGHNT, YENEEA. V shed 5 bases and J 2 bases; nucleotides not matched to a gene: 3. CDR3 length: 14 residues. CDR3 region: CASSPGTTYNEQFF. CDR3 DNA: TGTGCCAGCAGCCCCGGGACTACCTACAATGAGCAGTTCTTC.